Described below is a single T cell receptor (beta chain) sequence and its context. As yet, its antigen is unknown. Clones were sequenced by immunoSEQ multiplex PCR, and TCRdb holds only the in-frame ones, with some missing. Of about 330,000 clones in the sample, roughly 90% were seen once. The data derive from a study of cytomegalovirus exposure and HLA in healthy donors. Study results and limitations: First-cohort TCR clusters tended to co-occur in the roughly 130 validation repertoires, a later analysis found. Confirmation was obtained in vitro that a few CMV-associated chains are specific for CMV antigens.

The CDR3 runs to 14 residues. Germline CDR1 is MDHEN and CDR2 is SYDVKM. V was pared by 5 bases and J by 10 bases, with 5 bases of the junction left unmatched. This receptor was obtained from a woman in her late teens or twenties in good health and CMV-seronegative. Sequencing was done on a sample of PBMCs. The J gene is TRBJ2-3, the V gene TRBV28; 14 bases fit TRBD2. The CDR3 sequence: CASSPETSGRAQYF. The CDR3 coding sequence is TGTGCCAGCAGTCCCGAGACTAGCGGGAGGGCGCAGTATTTT.